A single sample is the source of the 32 T cell receptor beta chains below, sequenced in a study of CD8+CD57+ T cells in acquired aplastic anemia. Genomic DNA served as template for TCR beta VDJ and CDR3 profiling. TCRdb fed the reads into MiXCR, producing one record per CDR3 protein. Among about 220,000 distinct CDR3 sequences, 34% were seen once, and the ten largest hold 0.95% to 1.3%. The sample consisted of sorted CD4+, CD8+, or CD8+CD57+ T cells (not recorded which) from PBMCs. The receptors stem from a human donor in good health, serving as a control.

CDR3 nucleotide sequence: TGTGCCAGCAGCTTAGTGGGCACTACCTACGAGCAGTACTTC. Amino acids: CASSLVGTTYEQYF. The J gene is TRBJ2-7, the V gene TRBV7-2; the D is unclear. Germline-derived CDR1 and CDR2 are SGHTA and FQGNSA. CDR3 length: 14 amino acids. The ends were cut back, 1 base at V and 2 bases at J, with 9 bases in the middle.

Ten or more counts support this clonotype. This chain uses TRBV2 with TRBJ1-1; D gene unclear. This CDR3 comprises 14 residues. Trimming removed 6 bases at V and 1 base at J, with 12 bases between. Per germline, CDR1 SNHLY and CDR2 FYNNEI. CDR3 DNA sequence: TGTGCCAGCAGCAGTTTTCGGCAGAACACTGAAGCTTTCTTT. Protein product: CASSSFRQNTEAFF.

This clonotype was counted at least ten times. The V call is TRBV20-1, the J call TRBJ2-3; possibly TRBD1 for D (6 bases). This CDR3 contains 14 residues. CDR1 DFQATT and CDR2 SNEGSKA come from the germline V gene (reference sequence). Deletions cut 0 bases from V and 0 bases from J, with 7 bases between. CDR3 amino acids: CSARDTGSTDTQYF. The CDR3, as DNA: TGCAGTGCTAGAGATACAGGGAGCACAGATACGCAGTATTTT.

Concerning this clonotype: A read error may explain this, as a much larger clone is one base away. The rearrangement joins TRBV7-2 to TRBJ2-5; D unresolved. The V gene's germline CDR1 is SGHTA and CDR2 FQGNSA. The CDR3 runs to 10 residues. In DNA, the CDR3 is TGTGCCAGCAGTAAAGAGGCCCAGTACTTC. Protein sequence: CASSKEAQYF.

This clonotype was detected a few times. The gene calls are TRBV4-1 and TRBJ1-1, with D tentatively TRBD1 (5 bases). Trimming took 4 bases from V and 4 from J, leaving 10 bases between them. Germline CDR1 is MGHRA and CDR2 is YSYEKL. The CDR3 covers 13 residues. In nucleotides, the CDR3 is TGCGCCAGCAGCCGAGTTGGGGGCACTGAAGCTTTCTTT. Translated, it gives CASSRVGGTEAFF.

The CDR3 nucleotides read TGTGCCAGCAGCCCTCGGTGGGGAAACTATGGCTACACCTTC. It specifies CASSPRWGNYGYTF. The J gene is TRBJ1-2, the V gene TRBV28; D gene uncertain. The length of the CDR3 is 14 residues. Trimming shortened V by 6 bases and J by 2 bases, and 13 bases separated the two germline ends. Germline V lookup: CDR1 MDHEN, CDR2 SYDVKM.

This clonotype has ten or more counts. The J gene is TRBJ1-2, the V gene TRBV24-1; D perhaps matches TRBD1 (6 bases). The length of the CDR3 is 14 residues. Looked up from germline, CDR1 is KGHDR and CDR2 is SFDVKD. V lost 2 bases and J 2 bases, leaving 8 bases between the germline ends. The CDR3 region is CATSDWGLNYGYTF. The CDR3 DNA reads TGTGCCACCAGTGATTGGGGGCTGAACTATGGCTACACCTTC.

This clonotype showed up many times. V usage is TRBV4-1 and J usage is TRBJ2-7; TRBD2 matches at 13 bases. Trimming removed 4 bases from V and 3 bases from J; junction bases left unmatched: 6. The CDR3 is 16 residues long. The germline gives CDR1 MGHRA, CDR2 YSYEKL. CDR3 residues: CASSLRLAGGLYEQYF. The CDR3 nucleotides read TGCGCCAGCAGCCTGAGACTAGCGGGAGGTCTCTACGAGCAGTACTTC.

The table lists this clonotype with many counts. This rearrangement joins TRBV29-1 to TRBJ2-7, with 9 bases identical to TRBD1. This CDR3 has 19 residues. Germline CDR1 is SQVTM and CDR2 is ANQGSEA. Trimming removed 4 bases from V and 5 bases from J; junction bases left unmatched: 24. Written as DNA, the CDR3 is TGCAGCGTTGTAGAACCCTCGCCCCTCGACAGGGGGTATTCGGACGAGCAGTACTTC. Translating gives CSVVEPSPLDRGYSDEQYF.

At least ten counts were recorded for this clonotype. V gene TRBV6-1 combines with J gene TRBJ2-5; possibly TRBD1 or TRBD2 for D (7 bases each). The germline V and J ends were trimmed by 5 bases and 4 bases, with 14 bases remaining between them. The germline gives CDR1 MNHNS, CDR2 SASEGT. CDR3 length equals 14 residues. The CDR3 sequence is CASSKTGEGETQYF. The CDR3 region has the DNA TGTGCCAGCAGTAAAACAGGGGAGGGAGAGACCCAGTACTTC.

This clonotype turned up a few times. The chain combines TRBV11-1 with TRBJ1-5; 8 bases fit TRBD1. The CDR3 contains 20 residues. V trimming: 0 bases; J trimming: 4 bases; junction bases outside the gene matches: 17. The germline gives CDR1 SGHAT, CDR2 FQDESV (reference sequence). The CDR3 DNA reads as TGTGCCAGCAGCTTAGCTAGCCGAATCATTCGACAGGGGAGAAATCAGCCCCAGCATTTT. Amino acid sequence: CASSLASRIIRQGRNQPQHF.

The chain joins TRBV7-2 to TRBJ1-6, with 9 bases that match TRBD1. Germline CDR1 reads SGHTA; CDR2 reads FQGNSA. With V trimmed by 0 bases and J by 9 bases, 3 bases remained unmatched. The CDR3 contains 15 residues. This CDR3 is CASSLAGTGTSPLHF. CDR3 coding DNA: TGTGCCAGCAGCTTAGCCGGGACAGGGACTTCACCCCTCCACTTT.

This clonotype was recorded at least ten times. This chain connects TRBV19 to TRBJ2-7, with TRBD1 as a possible D gene (6 bases). The CDR3 is 14 residues long. V lost 6 bases and J lost 0, with 12 bases in between. The germline V gene has CDR1 LNHDA and CDR2 SQIVND (reference sequence). CDR3 nucleotides: TGTGCCAGTAGGCGGGCAGGGGACTCCTACGAGCAGTACTTC. The encoded protein is CASRRAGDSYEQYF. The full variable domain, with the rest looked up from reference TRBV19 and TRBJ2-7, is DGGITQSPKYLFRKEGQNVTLSCEQNLNHDAMYWYRQDPGQGLRLIYYSQIVNDFQKGDIAEGYSVSREKKESFPLTVTSAQKNPTAFYLCASRRAGDSYEQYFGPGTRLTVT.

This clonotype was counted many times. The V gene is TRBV5-4, the J gene TRBJ2-3, with D unclear. Trimming took 0 bases from V and 0 from J, leaving 11 bases between them. The CDR3 runs 16 residues. Germline-derived CDR1 and CDR2 are SGHNT and YYREEE (reference sequence). The chain's CDR3 is CASSLGAGTSTDTQYF. The CDR3, as DNA: TGTGCCAGCAGCTTGGGGGCAGGTACTAGCACAGATACGCAGTATTTT.

The rearrangement uses TRBV10-1 and TRBJ2-5; the D is unclear. V lost 0 bases, J lost 4 bases, and 9 bases lay in between. This CDR3 region has 14 residues. Germline CDR1 reads WNHNN; CDR2 reads SYGVQD (reference sequence). The CDR3 bases are TGCGCCAGCAGTGAGTCTGGTCAGAGAGAGACCCAGTACTTC. Residues: CASSESGQRETQYF.

In the case of this clonotype: This could be a read error, since a much larger clone is one nucleotide away. This sequence joins TRBV20-1 and TRBJ2-5; possibly TRBD1 or TRBD2 for D (6 bases each). V gave up 0 bases and J gave up 9 bases, with 17 bases separating them. Germline lookup yields CDR1 DFQATT and CDR2 SNEGSKA (reference sequence). The CDR3 is 14 residues long. The DNA of the CDR3 is TGCAGTGCTAGAGAGGGGGCGGGGACGGAGGCCCAGTACTTC. Its translation: CSAREGAGTEAQYF.

The chain has TRBV10-3 and TRBJ2-7; D ambiguous. This CDR3 has 11 amino acids. Germline-derived CDR1 and CDR2 are ENHRY and SYGVKD. Trimming took 6 bases from V and 2 from J, leaving 5 bases between them. The CDR3 is CAIRQTYEQYF. CDR3 DNA: TGTGCCATCAGACAGACCTACGAGCAGTACTTC.

This clonotype was observed at least ten times. The chain carries TRBV12-3 or TRBV12-4 and TRBJ2-7; D remains ambiguous. CDR3 size: 14 residues. Between the trimmed V and J ends, which lost 4 bases and 4 bases, there was a span of 14 bases. The CDR3 region is CASSSRLAEYEQYF. CDR3 bases: TGTGCCAGCAGTTCGCGGTTAGCTGAATACGAGCAGTACTTC.

This sequence joins TRBV30 and TRBJ1-2, with a possible D match to TRBD1 (6 bases). CDR1 GTSNPN and CDR2 SVGIG come from the germline V gene (reference sequence). Trimming stripped 0 bases from V and 2 bases from J, with 16 bases between. This CDR3 has 16 residues. CDR3 sequence (DNA): TGTGCCTGGAGTGTATCCGCCCTGACAGGAAACTATGGCTACACCTTC. Translating gives CAWSVSALTGNYGYTF.

This clonotype was found a few times. The chain joins TRBV28 to TRBJ2-7; 8 bases align to TRBD2. Germline lookup yields CDR1 MDHEN and CDR2 SYDVKM. This CDR3 spans 15 amino acids. V shed 5 bases and J 2 bases; nucleotides not matched to a gene: 8. The CDR3, as DNA: TGTGCCAGCAGTCCGGTAGCGGGAAGGACCTACGAGCAGTACTTC. This codes for CASSPVAGRTYEQYF.

The CDR3 sequence is CASTGYVGSTYEQYF. The CDR3 bases are TGTGCCAGCACTGGATATGTCGGGAGTACTTACGAGCAGTACTTC. This chain uses TRBV12-3 or TRBV12-4 with TRBJ2-7; perhaps TRBD2 as D (6 bases). Trimming removed 7 bases from V and 4 bases from J, with 20 bases in between. The CDR3 has 15 amino acids.

The chain joins TRBV3-1 to TRBJ2-1; D gene uncertain. This CDR3 comprises 16 residues. In germline, CDR1 is LGHDT, CDR2 YNNKEL (reference sequence). V lost 0 bases and J 6 bases, leaving 15 bases between the germline ends. The DNA for the CDR3 is TGTGCCAGCAGCCAAGATAGGAGTTCCATGGTCAATGAGCAGTTCTTC. Translation: CASSQDRSSMVNEQFF.

This clonotype was seen at least ten times. V and J are TRBV9 and TRBJ1-2; 8 bases are a match to TRBD1. This CDR3 comprises 15 residues. The V segment lost 0 bases and the J segment 2 bases; nucleotides outside the gene matches: 3. Germline lookup yields CDR1 SGDLS and CDR2 YYNGEE. The CDR3: CASSVAQGANYGYTF. CDR3 sequence (DNA): TGTGCCAGCAGCGTAGCGCAGGGGGCGAACTATGGCTACACCTTC.

The rearrangement links TRBV11-2 to TRBJ1-2, with TRBD1 identical over 9 bases. This CDR3 has 17 residues. Trimming took 2 bases from V and 6 from J; bases not matched to a gene: 13. CDR1 is SGHAT, CDR2 FQNNGV, per germline. The CDR3 nucleotides are TGTGCCAGCAGCTTATTTTTGACAGGGGGGACAAGCGATGGCTACACCTTC. This codes for CASSLFLTGGTSDGYTF.

The V gene is TRBV5-6, the J gene TRBJ2-1, with TRBD2 matching 8 bases. Germline V lookup: CDR1 SGHDT, CDR2 YYEEEE. The CDR3 length is 16 residues. V was pared by 1 base and J by 7 bases, with 10 bases of the junction left unmatched. CDR3 sequence reads: CASSLFPGGPLNEQFF. The CDR3 DNA reads TGTGCCAGCAGCTTGTTTCCGGGGGGGCCCTTAAATGAGCAGTTCTTC. Based on the CDR3 plus reference TRBV5-6 and TRBJ2-1, the full variable domain is DAGVTQSPTHLIKTRGQQVTLRCSPKSGHDTVSWYQQALGQGPQFIFQYYEEEERQRGNFPDRFSGHQFPNYSSELNVNALLLGDSALYLCASSLFPGGPLNEQFFGPGTRLTVL.

The V gene is TRBV12-3 or TRBV12-4, the J gene TRBJ2-1; possibly TRBD2 for D (6 bases). Trimming took 6 bases from V and 15 from J, leaving 15 bases between them. This CDR3 spans 11 amino acids. The CDR3: CASRLAGAWFF. The CDR3 DNA reads TGTGCCAGCAGACTAGCTGGGGCTTGGTTCTTC.

This clonotype has ten or more counts. The gene calls are TRBV10-3 and TRBJ1-4; weak D call: TRBD1 (6 bases). The CDR3 is 12 residues long. The V end lost 8 bases, the J end lost 5 bases, and 9 bases lay between the germline ends. Germline V lookup: CDR1 ENHRY, CDR2 SYGVKD. This chain's CDR3 is CAISQGNEKLFF. The CDR3 region has the DNA TGTGCCATCTCGCAGGGGAATGAAAAACTGTTTTTT.

The rearrangement links TRBV7-9 to TRBJ1-1; TRBD1 is a possible D gene (6 bases). This CDR3 is 14 amino acids long. V lost 11 bases and J 1 base, leaving 17 bases between the germline ends. Germline CDR1 and CDR2: SEHNR and FQNEAQ (reference sequence). Written as DNA, the CDR3 is TGTGCCGCTGACCCCCGGGACAAGAACACTGAAGCTTTCTTT. Translation gives CAADPRDKNTEAFF.

The gene calls are TRBV15 and TRBJ2-7; D remains ambiguous. The length of the CDR3 is 14 residues. V dropped 1 base and J dropped 5 bases, with 12 bases sitting between them. Germline loops: CDR1 LNHNV, CDR2 YYDKDF (reference sequence). In nucleotides, the CDR3 is TGTGCCACCAGCAGAGGGAGTGGGGTCCACGAGCAGTACTTC. Translation gives CATSRGSGVHEQYF. Full variable domain (missing parts from reference TRBV15 and TRBJ2-7): DAMVIQNPRYQVTQFGKPVTLSCSQTLNHNVMYWYQQKSSQAPKLLFHYYDKDFNNEADTPDNFQSRRPNTSFCFLDIRSPGLGDTAMYLCATSRGSGVHEQYFGPGTRLTVT.

The rearrangement joins TRBV2 to TRBJ1-6; D is ambiguous. V was pared by 7 bases and J by 0 bases, with 10 bases between. Per the germline V gene, CDR1 is SNHLY and CDR2 is FYNNEI. This CDR3 is built from 15 residues. The CDR3 loop reads CASMLASSYNSPLHF. In nucleotides, the CDR3 is TGTGCCAGCATGCTAGCGAGCTCCTATAATTCACCCCTCCACTTT. Full variable domain (rest looked up from reference TRBV2 and TRBJ1-6): EPEVTQTPSHQVTQMGQEVILRCVPISNHLYFYWYRQILGQKVEFLVSFYNNEISEKSEIFDDQFSVERPDGSNFTLKIRSTKLEDSAMYFCASMLASSYNSPLHFGNGTRLTVT.

There are many counts of this clonotype. The chain links TRBV3-1 to TRBJ1-5, with D uncertain. The V and J ends lost 2 bases and 6 bases respectively, with 8 bases between them. CDR1 LGHDT and CDR2 YNNKEL come from the germline V gene (reference sequence). The CDR3 covers 13 residues. In DNA form, the CDR3 reads TGTGCCAGCAGCCAACAAGTGGGTCAGCCCCAGCATTTT. Translated, it gives CASSQQVGQPQHF.

This clonotype has more than one count but fewer than ten. Because the CDR3 is missing its conserved closing phenylalanine or tryptophan, this is likely a read error. The chain is built from TRBV19 and TRBJ2-5; 13 bases match TRBD2. This CDR3 comprises 18 residues. Germline V gene lookup returns CDR1 LNHDA and CDR2 SQIVND (reference sequence). Unmatched junction bases numbered 13, after V lost 5 bases and J lost 4 bases. For the CDR3, the DNA is TGTGCCAGTAGTCTTCGGACTAGCGGGGGTCTCGAGGGAGAGACCCAGTACCTC. Its protein product is CASSLRTSGGLEGETQYL.